The subject of this entry is one T cell receptor beta chain. Its matching antigen is unknown. The PCR had 60 Vbeta and 13 Jbeta primers. Data came from immunoSEQ multiplex PCR; TCRdb stores just in-frame clones and leaves some out. The sample shows about 76,000 clones, around 80% of them seen only once. This specimen comes from a study of cytomegalovirus exposure and HLA in healthy donors. Study in general: A data release that came early held approximately 85 million unique TCRs from HLA-typed donors.

CDR3 length: 15 amino acids. Germline CDR1 reads MNHEY; CDR2 reads SVGAGI. Trimming at V came to 6 bases and at J to 2 bases, leaving 6 bases not matched to a gene. Study results and caveats: Beyond CMV serostatus, there was no information to go on about immune exposure. Most subjects' HLA-A and HLA-B alleles were reportedly predicted from TCR beta sequences.

The sequence came from a male donor in good health and CMV-seropositive. V usage is TRBV6-5 and J usage is TRBJ2-7; 11 bases are a match to TRBD1. The material sequenced was PBMCs. The CDR3 is CASRKPGQGAYEQYF. The CDR3 nucleotides read TGTGCCAGCAGAAAGCCGGGACAGGGGGCCTACGAGCAGTACTTC.